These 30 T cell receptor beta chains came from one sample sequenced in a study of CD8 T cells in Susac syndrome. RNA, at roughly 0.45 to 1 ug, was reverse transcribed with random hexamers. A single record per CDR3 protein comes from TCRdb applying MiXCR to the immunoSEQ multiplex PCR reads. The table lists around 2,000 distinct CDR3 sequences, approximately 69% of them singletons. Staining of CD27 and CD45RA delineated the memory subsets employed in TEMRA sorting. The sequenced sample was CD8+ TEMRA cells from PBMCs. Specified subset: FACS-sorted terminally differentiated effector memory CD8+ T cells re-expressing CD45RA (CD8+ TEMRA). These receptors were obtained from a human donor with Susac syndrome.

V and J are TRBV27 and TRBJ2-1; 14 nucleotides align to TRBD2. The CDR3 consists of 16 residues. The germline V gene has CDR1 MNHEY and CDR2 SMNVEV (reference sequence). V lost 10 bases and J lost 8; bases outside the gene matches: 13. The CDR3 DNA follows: TGTGCCACCCAGGGACTAGCGGGAGTAAGGACCGATGAGCAGTTCTTC. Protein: CATQGLAGVRTDEQFF.

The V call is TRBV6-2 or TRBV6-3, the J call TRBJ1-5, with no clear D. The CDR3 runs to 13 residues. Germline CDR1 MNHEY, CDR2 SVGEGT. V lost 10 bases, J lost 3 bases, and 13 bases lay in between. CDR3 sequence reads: CATTIGLNQPQHF. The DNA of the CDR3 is TGTGCCACCACCATTGGGCTCAATCAGCCCCAGCATTTT.

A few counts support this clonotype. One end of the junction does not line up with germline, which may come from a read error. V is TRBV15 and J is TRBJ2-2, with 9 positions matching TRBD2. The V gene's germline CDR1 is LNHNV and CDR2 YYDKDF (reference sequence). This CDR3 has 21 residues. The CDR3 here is CAPSRDRDGIGGGAQTGELFF. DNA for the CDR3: TGTGCCCCCAGCAGAGACCGGGATGGGATTGGCGGGGGGGCACAGACCGGGGAGCTGTTTTTT.

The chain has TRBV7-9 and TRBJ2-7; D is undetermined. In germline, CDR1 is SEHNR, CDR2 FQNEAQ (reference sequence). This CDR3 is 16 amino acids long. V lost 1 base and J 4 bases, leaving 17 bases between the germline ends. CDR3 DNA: TGTGCCAGCAGCTTAGGTTTGGTAGGGATAGAATACGAGCAGTACTTC. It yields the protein CASSLGLVGIEYEQYF.

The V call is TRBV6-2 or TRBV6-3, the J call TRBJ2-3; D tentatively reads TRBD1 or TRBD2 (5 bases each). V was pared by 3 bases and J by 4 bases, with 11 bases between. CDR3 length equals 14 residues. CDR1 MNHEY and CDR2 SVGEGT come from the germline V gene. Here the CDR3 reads CASSYGTPADTQYF. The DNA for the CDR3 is TGTGCCAGCAGTTATGGGACCCCGGCAGATACGCAGTATTTT.

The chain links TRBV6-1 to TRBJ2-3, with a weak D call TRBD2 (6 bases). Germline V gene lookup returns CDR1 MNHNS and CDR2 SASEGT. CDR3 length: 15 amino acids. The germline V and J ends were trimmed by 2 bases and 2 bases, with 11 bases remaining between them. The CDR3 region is CASSEMEDYTDTQYF. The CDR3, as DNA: TGTGCCAGCAGTGAAATGGAGGACTACACAGATACGCAGTATTTT.

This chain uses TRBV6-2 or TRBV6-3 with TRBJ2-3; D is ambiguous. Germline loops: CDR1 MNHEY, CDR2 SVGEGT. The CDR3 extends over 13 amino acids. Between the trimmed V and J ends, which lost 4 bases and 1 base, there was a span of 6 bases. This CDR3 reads CASSFSGTDTQYF. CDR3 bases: TGTGCCAGCAGTTTTTCGGGCACAGATACGCAGTATTTT.

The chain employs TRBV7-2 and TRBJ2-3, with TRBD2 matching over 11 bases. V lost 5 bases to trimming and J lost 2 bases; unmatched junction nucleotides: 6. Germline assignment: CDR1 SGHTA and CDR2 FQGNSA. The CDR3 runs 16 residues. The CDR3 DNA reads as TGTGCCAGCAGCGAAATACTAGCGGGGGCCACAGATACGCAGTATTTT. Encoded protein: CASSEILAGATDTQYF.

CDR3 amino acids: CSARDITNEKLFF. DNA of the CDR3: TGCAGTGCTAGAGATATAACTAATGAAAAACTGTTTTTT. V is TRBV20-1 and J is TRBJ1-4, with D unresolved. From germline, CDR1 is DFQATT and CDR2 SNEGSKA (reference sequence). The CDR3 contains 13 residues. Trimming removed 0 bases from V and 1 base from J, with 3 bases in between.

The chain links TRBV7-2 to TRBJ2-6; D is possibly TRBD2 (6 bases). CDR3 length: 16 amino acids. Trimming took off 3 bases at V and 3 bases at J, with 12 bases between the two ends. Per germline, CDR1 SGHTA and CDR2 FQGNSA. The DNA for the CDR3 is TGTGCCAGCAGCTTGATAGGGGACTTTGGGGCCAACGTCCTGACTTTC. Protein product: CASSLIGDFGANVLTF.

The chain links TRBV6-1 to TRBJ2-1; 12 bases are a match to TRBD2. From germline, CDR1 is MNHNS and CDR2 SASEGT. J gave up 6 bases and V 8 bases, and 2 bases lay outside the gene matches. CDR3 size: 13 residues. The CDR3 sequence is CASGLAGPNEQFF. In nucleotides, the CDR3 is TGTGCCAGCGGACTAGCGGGACCCAATGAGCAGTTCTTC.

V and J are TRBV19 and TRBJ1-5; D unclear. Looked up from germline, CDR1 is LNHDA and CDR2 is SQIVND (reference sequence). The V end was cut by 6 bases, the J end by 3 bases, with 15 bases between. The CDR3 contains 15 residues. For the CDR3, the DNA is TGTGCCAGTAGGGGCTTATTGGGTTCCAATCAGCCCCAGCATTTT. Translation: CASRGLLGSNQPQHF. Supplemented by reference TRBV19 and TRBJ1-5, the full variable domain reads DGGITQSPKYLFRKEGQNVTLSCEQNLNHDAMYWYRQDPGQGLRLIYYSQIVNDFQKGDIAEGYSVSREKKESFPLTVTSAQKNPTAFYLCASRGLLGSNQPQHFGDGTRLSIL.

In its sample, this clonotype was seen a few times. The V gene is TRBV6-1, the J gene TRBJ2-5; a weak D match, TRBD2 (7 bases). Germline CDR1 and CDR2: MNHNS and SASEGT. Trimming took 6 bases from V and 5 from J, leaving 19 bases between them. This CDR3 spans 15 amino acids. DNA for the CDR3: TGTGCCAGCAGAGATCTATTAGGGGGAGGGGAGACCCAGTACTTC. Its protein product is CASRDLLGGGETQYF.

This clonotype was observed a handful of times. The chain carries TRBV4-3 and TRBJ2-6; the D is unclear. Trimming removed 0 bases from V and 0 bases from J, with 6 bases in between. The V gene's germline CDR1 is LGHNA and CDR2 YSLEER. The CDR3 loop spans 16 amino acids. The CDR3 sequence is CASSQEWDSGANVLTF. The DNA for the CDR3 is TGCGCCAGCAGCCAAGAATGGGACTCTGGGGCCAACGTCCTGACTTTC.

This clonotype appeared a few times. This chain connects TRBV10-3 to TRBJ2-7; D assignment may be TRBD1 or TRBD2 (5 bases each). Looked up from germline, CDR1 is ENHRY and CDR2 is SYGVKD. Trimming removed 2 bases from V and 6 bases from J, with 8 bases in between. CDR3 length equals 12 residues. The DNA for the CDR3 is TGTGCCATCAGTGAGGAGGGGCGCGAGCAGTACGTC. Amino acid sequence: CAISEEGREQYV.

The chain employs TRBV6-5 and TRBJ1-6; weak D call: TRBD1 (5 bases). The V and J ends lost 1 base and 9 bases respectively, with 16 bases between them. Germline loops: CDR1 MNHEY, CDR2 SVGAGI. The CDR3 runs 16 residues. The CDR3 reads CASSYYPGRGISPLHF. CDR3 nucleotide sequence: TGTGCCAGCAGTTACTACCCGGGACGGGGTATTTCACCCCTCCACTTT.

CDR3 bases: TGTGCCAGCAGCTTACAGGCCGGGACAGGAGGCTACGAGCAGTACGTC. This gives the protein CASSLQAGTGGYEQYV. The J gene is TRBJ2-7, the V gene TRBV7-8, with 8 bases aligning to TRBD1. The CDR3 loop spans 16 amino acids. The V and J ends lost 2 bases and 3 bases, in that order; junction bases with no gene match: 9. Germline V gives CDR1 SGHVS, CDR2 FQNEAQ.

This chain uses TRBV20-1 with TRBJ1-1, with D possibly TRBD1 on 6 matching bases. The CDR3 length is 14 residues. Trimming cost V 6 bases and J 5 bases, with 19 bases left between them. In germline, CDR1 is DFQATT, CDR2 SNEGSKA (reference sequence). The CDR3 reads CSALKEQGDTEAFF. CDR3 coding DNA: TGCAGTGCCTTAAAGGAACAGGGTGATACTGAAGCTTTCTTT.

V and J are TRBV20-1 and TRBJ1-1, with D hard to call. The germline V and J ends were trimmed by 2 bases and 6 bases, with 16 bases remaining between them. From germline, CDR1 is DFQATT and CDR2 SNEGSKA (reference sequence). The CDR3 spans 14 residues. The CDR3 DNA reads TGCAGTGCTAGACAGCTGAAAACCGCCCCTGAAGCTTTCTTT. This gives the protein CSARQLKTAPEAFF.

The DNA for the CDR3 is TGTGCCAGCAGTCCGCTGGACGGGACTTCCAACAATGAGCAGTTCTTC. This gives the protein CASSPLDGTSNNEQFF. This sequence joins TRBV28 and TRBJ2-1; maybe TRBD2 (6 bases). The CDR3 has 16 amino acids. CDR1 and CDR2 (germline): MDHEN, SYDVKM. V lost 5 bases, J lost 5 bases, and 19 bases lay in between.

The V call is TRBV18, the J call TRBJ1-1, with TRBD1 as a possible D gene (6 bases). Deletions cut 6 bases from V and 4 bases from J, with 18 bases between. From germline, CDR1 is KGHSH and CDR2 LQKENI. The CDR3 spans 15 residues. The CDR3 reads CASSTAQGQSTEAFF. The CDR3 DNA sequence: TGTGCCAGCTCTACCGCCCAAGGACAGAGCACTGAAGCTTTCTTT.

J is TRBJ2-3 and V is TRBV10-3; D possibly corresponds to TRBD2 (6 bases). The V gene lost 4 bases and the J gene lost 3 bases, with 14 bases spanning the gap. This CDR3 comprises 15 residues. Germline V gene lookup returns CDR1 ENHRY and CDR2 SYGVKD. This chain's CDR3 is CAISVFSGETDTQYF. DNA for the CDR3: TGTGCCATCAGTGTGTTTTCGGGAGAGACAGATACGCAGTATTTT.

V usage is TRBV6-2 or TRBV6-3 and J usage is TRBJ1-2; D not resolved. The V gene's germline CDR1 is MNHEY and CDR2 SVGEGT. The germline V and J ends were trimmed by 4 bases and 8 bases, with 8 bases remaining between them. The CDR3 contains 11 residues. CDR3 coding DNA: TGTGCCAGCAGTTTAGACGGCGGCTACACCTTC. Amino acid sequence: CASSLDGGYTF.

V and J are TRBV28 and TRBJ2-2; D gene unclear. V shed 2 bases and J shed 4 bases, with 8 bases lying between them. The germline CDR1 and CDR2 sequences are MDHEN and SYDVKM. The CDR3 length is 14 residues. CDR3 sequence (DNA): TGTGCCAGCAGTTTAATGGTATTCACCGGGGAGCTGTTTTTT. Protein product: CASSLMVFTGELFF.

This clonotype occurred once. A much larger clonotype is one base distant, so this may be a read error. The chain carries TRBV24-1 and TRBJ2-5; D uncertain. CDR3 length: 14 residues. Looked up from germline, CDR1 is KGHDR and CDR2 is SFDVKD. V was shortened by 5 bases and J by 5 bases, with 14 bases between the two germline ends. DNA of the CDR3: TGTGCCACCAGTGGTACTAACGGCTCGGAGACCCAGTACTTC. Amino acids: CATSGTNGSETQYF.

The CDR3 region has the DNA TGTGCCAGCAGTGATACGAGGGGCAATCAGCCCCAGCATTTT. It specifies CASSDTRGNQPQHF. The J gene is TRBJ1-5, the V gene TRBV6-1; D is undetermined. The germline CDR1 and CDR2 sequences are MNHNS and SASEGT. Trimming stripped 3 bases from V and 2 bases from J, with 8 bases between. The CDR3 has 14 amino acids.

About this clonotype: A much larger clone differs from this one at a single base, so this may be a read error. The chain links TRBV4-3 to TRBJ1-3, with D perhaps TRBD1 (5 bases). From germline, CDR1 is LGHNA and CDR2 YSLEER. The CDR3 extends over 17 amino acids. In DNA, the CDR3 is TGCGCCAGCAGCCAACGAAACGGGGGGAGGTCTGAAAACACCATATATTTT. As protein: CASSQRNGGRSENTIYF.

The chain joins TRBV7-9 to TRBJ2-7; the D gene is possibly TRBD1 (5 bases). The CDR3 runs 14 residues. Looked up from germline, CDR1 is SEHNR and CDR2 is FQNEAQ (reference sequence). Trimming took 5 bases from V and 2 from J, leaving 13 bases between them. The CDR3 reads CASSPRGIPYEQYF. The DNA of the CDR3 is TGTGCCAGCAGCCCTAGGGGCATACCCTACGAGCAGTACTTC. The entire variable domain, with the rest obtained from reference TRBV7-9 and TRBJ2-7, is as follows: DTGVSQNPRHKITKRGQNVTFRCDPISEHNRLYWYRQTLGQGPEFLTYFQNEAQLEKSRLLSDRFSAERPKGSFSTLEIQRTEQGDSAMYLCASSPRGIPYEQYFGPGTRLTVT.

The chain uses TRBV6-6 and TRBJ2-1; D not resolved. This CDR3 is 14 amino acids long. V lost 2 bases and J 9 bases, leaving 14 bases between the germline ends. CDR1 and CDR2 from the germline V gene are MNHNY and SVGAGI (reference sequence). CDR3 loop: CASSYGPGYGEQFF. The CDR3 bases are TGTGCCAGCAGTTACGGTCCGGGTTATGGTGAGCAGTTCTTC.

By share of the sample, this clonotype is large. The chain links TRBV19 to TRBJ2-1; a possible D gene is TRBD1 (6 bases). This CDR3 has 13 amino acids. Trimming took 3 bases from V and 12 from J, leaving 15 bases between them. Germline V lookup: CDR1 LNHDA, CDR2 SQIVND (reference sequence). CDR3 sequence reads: CASSISYRGWQFF. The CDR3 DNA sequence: TGTGCCAGTAGTATTTCATATAGGGGGTGGCAGTTCTTC.